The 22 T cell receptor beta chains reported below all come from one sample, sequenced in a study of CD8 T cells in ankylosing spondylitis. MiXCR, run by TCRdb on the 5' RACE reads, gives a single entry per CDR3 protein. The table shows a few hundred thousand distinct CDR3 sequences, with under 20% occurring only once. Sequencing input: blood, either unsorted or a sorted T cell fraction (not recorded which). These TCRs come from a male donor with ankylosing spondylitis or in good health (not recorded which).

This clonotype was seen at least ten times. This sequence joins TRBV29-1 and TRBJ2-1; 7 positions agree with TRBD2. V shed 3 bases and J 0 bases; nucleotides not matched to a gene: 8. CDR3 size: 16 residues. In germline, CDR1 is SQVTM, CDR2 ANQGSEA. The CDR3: CSVDLSGRLSYNEQFF. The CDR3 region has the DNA TGCAGCGTTGACCTTAGCGGGCGACTCTCCTACAATGAGCAGTTCTTC.

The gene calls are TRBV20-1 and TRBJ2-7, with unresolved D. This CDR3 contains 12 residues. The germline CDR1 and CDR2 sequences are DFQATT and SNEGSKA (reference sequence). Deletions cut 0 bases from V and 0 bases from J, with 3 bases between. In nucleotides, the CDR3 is TGCAGTGCTAGAGAGAGCTCCTACGAGCAGTACTTC. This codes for CSARESSYEQYF.

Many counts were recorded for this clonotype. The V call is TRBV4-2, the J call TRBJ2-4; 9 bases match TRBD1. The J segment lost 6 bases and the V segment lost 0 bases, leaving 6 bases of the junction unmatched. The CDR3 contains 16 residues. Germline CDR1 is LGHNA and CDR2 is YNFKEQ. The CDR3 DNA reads TGTGCCAGCAGCCAAGATTGGACAGGGGATGGAAACATTCAGTACTTC. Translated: CASSQDWTGDGNIQYF.

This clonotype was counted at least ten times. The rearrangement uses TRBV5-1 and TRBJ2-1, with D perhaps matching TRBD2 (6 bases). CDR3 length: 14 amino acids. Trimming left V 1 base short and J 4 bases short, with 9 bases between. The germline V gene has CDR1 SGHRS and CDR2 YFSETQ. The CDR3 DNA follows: TGCGCCAGCAGCTTGAATGGAGGGTACAATGAGCAGTTCTTC. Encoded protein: CASSLNGGYNEQFF.

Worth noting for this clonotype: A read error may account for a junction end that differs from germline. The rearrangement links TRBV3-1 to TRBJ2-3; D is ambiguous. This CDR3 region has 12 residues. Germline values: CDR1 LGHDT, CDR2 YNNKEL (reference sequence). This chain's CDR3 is CASSQPMDTRYF. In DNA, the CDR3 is TGTGCCAGCAGCCAACCCATGGATACGCGGTATTTT.

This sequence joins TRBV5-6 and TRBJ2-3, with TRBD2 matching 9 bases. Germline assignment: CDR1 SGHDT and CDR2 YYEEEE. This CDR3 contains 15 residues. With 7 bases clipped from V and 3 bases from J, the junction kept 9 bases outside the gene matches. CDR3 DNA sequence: TGTGCCAGCGGCGGAGGTAGCGGGAGAACAGATACGCAGTATTTT. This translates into CASGGGSGRTDTQYF.

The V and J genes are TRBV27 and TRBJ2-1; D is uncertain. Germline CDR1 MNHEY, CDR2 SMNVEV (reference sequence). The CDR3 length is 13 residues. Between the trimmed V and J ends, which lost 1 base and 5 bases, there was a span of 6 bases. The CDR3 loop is CASSLLVNNEQFF. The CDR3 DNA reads TGTGCCAGCAGTTTATTGGTTAACAATGAGCAGTTCTTC.

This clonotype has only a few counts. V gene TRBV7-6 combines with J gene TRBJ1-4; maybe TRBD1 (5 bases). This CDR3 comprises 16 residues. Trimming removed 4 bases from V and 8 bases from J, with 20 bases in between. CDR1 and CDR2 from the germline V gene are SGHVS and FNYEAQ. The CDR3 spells CASSSRQGLDGEKLFF. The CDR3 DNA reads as TGTGCCAGCAGCTCACGCCAGGGCTTGGATGGGGAAAAACTGTTTTTT.

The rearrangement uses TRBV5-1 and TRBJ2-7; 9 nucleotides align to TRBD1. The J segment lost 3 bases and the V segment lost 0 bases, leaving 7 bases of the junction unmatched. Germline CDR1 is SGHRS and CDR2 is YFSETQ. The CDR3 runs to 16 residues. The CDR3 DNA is TGCGCCAGCAGCTTGGGGGGTCCGACAGGGGGCTACGAGCAGTACTTC. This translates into CASSLGGPTGGYEQYF. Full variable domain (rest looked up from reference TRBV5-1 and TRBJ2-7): KAGVTQTPRYLIKTRGQQVTLSCSPISGHRSVSWYQQTPGQGLQFLFEYFSETQRNKGNFPGRFSGRQFSNSRSEMNVSTLELGDSALYLCASSLGGPTGGYEQYFGPGTRLTVT.

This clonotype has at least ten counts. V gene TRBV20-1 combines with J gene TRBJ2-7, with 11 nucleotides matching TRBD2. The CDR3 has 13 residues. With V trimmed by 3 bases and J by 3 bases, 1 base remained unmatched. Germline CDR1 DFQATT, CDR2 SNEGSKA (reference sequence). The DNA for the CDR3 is TGCAGTGCTAGGACTAGCGGGGTCTACGAGCAGTACTTC. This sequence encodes CSARTSGVYEQYF.

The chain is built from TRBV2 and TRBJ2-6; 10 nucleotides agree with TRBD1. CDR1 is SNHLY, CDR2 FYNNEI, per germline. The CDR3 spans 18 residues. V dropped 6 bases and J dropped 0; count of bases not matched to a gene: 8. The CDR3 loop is CASRTGGPPISGANVLTF. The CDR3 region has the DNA TGTGCCAGCAGGACAGGGGGCCCCCCTATCTCTGGGGCCAACGTCCTGACTTTC. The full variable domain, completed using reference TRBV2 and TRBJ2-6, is EPEVTQTPSHQVTQMGQEVILRCVPISNHLYFYWYRQILGQKVEFLVSFYNNEISEKSEIFDDQFSVERPDGSNFTLKIRSTKLEDSAMYFCASRTGGPPISGANVLTFGAGSRLTVL.

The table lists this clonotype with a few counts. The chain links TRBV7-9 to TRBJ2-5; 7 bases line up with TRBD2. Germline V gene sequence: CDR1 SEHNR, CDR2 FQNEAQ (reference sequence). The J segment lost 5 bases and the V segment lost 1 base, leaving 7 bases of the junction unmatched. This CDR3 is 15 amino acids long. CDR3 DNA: TGTGCCAGCAGCTTAGTGGCGGGAGAAGGGGAGACCCAGTACTTC. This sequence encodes CASSLVAGEGETQYF. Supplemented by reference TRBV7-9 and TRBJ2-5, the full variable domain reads DTGVSQNPRHKITKRGQNVTFRCDPISEHNRLYWYRQTLGQGPEFLTYFQNEAQLEKSRLLSDRFSAERPKGSFSTLEIQRTEQGDSAMYLCASSLVAGEGETQYFGPGTRLLVL.

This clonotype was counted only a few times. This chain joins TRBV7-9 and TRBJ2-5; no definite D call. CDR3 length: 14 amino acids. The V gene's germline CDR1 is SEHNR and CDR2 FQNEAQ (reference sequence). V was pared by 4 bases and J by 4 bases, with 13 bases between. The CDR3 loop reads CASSSGMLRETQYF. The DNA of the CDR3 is TGTGCCAGCAGCTCCGGAATGTTGCGAGAGACCCAGTACTTC.

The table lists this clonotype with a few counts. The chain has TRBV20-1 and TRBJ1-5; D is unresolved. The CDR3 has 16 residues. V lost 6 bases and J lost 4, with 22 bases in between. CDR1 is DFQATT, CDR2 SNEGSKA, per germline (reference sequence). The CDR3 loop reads CSAIGFELDWNQPQHF. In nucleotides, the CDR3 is TGCAGTGCGATCGGGTTTGAGCTAGACTGGAATCAGCCCCAGCATTTT.

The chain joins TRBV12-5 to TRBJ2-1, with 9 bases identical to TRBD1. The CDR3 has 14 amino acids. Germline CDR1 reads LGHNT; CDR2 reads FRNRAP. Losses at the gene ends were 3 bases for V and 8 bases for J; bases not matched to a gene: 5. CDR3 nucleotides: TGTGCTAGTGGTTTAGACAGGGGGTCCTATGAGCAGTTCTTC. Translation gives CASGLDRGSYEQFF.

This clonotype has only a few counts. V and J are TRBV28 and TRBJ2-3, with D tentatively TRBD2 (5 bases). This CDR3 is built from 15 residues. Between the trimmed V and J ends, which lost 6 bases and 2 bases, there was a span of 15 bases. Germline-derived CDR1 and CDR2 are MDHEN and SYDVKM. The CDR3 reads CASSTYAGPTDTQYF. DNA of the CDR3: TGTGCCAGCAGCACCTACGCGGGTCCCACAGATACGCAGTATTTT.

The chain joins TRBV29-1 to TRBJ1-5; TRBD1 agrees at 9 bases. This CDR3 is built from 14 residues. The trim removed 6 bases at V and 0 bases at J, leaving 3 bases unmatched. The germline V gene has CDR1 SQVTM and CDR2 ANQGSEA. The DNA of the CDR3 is TGCAGCGTCTTGACAGGGGGTAGCAATCAGCCCCAGCATTTT. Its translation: CSVLTGGSNQPQHF. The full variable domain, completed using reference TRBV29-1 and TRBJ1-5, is SAVISQKPSRDICQRGTSLTIQCQVDSQVTMMFWYRQQPGQSLTLIATANQGSEATYESGFVIDKFPISRPNLTFSTLTVSNMSPEDSSIYLCSVLTGGSNQPQHFGDGTRLSIL.

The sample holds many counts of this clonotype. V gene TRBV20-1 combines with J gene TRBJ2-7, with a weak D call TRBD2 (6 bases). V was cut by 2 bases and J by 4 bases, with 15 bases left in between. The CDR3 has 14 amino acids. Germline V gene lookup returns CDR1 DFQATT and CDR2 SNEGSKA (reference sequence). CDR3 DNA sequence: TGCAGTGCTAGATCGGGACTCGAGGGTTACGAGCAGTACTTC. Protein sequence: CSARSGLEGYEQYF.

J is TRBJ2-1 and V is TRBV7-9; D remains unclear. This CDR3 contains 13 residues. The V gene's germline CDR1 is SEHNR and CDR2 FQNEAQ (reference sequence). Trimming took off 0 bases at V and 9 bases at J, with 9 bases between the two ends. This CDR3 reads CASSLAGLPEQFF. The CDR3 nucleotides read TGTGCCAGCAGCTTAGCGGGTCTCCCTGAGCAGTTCTTC. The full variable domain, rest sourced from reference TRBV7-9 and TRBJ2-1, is DTGVSQNPRHKITKRGQNVTFRCDPISEHNRLYWYRQTLGQGPEFLTYFQNEAQLEKSRLLSDRFSAERPKGSFSTLEIQRTEQGDSAMYLCASSLAGLPEQFFGPGTRLTVL.

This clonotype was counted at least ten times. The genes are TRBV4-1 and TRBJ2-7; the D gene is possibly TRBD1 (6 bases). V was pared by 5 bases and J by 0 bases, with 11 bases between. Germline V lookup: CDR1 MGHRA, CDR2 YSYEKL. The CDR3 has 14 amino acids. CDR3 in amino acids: CASSEVGHSYEQYF. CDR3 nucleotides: TGCGCCAGCAGCGAAGTGGGACACTCCTACGAGCAGTACTTC.

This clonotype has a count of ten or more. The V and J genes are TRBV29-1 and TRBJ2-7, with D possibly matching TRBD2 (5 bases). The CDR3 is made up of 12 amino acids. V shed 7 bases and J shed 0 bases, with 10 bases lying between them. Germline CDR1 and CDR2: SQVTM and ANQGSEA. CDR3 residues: CSAEGGSYEQYF. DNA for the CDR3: TGCAGCGCCGAGGGTGGCTCCTACGAGCAGTACTTC.

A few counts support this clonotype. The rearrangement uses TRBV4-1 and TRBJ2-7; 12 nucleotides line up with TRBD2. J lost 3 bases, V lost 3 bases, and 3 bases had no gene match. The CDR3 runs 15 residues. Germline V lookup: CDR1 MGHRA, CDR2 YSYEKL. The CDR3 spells CASSQRTSGVYEQYF. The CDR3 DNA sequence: TGCGCCAGCAGCCAGCGGACTAGCGGGGTCTACGAGCAGTACTTC.